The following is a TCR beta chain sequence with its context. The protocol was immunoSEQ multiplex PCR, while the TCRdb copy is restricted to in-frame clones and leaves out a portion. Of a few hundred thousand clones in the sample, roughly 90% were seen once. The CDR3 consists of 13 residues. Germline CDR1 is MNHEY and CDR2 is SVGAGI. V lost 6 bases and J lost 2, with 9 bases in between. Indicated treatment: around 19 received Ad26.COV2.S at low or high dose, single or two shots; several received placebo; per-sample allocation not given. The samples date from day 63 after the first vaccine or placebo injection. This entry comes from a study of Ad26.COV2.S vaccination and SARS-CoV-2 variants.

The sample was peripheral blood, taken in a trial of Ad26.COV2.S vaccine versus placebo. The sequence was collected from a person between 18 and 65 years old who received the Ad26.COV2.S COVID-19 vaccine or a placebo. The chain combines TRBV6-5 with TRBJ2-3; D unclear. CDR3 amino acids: CASSYNPTDTQYF. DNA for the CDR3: TGTGCCAGCAGCTACAATCCCACAGATACGCAGTATTTT.